The source of this T cell receptor (beta chain) is a study of blood T cell repertoires in COVID-19. At the level of the study: Samples taken during acute and convalescent COVID-19 were collected in the United States, Italy and Spain. T cells, B-cell-depleted T cells, or PBMCs provided the cDNA or gDNA that served as material.

How the authors handled the data: Counts of nucleated cells, estimated from reference gene primer amplification, were obtained. The repertoire was sequenced with immunoSEQ multiplex PCR; TCRdb's copy has only in-frame clones and lacks some. The DNA was the basis for D and trimming; V, J and clone size are from that table. The top ten hold about 1.8% of the sample, which has about 27,000 clones, roughly 80% seen once. The TCR originated in a man aged 80 or over with active or convalescent COVID-19. The sequenced sample was peripheral blood.

CDR3 sequence: CASSSGVSEQYF. The DNA for the CDR3 is TGTGCCAGCAGCTCAGGGGTCAGCGAGCAGTACTTC. J is TRBJ2-7 and V is TRBV7-9; possibly TRBD1 for D (6 bases). Germline assignment: CDR1 SEHNR and CDR2 FQNEAQ (reference sequence). This CDR3 is 12 amino acids long. The V end lost 4 bases, the J end lost 6 bases, and 10 bases lay between the germline ends.